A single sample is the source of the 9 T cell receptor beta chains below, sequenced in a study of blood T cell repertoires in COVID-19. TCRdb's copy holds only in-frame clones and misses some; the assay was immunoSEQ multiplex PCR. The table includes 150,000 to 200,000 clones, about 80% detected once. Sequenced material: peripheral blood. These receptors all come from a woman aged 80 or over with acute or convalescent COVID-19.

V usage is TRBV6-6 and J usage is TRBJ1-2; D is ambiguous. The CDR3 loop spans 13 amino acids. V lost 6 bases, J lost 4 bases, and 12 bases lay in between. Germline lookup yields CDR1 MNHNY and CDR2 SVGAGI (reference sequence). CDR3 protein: CASRRLESYGYTF. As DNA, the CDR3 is TGTGCCAGCAGGCGACTCGAGAGCTATGGCTACACCTTC.

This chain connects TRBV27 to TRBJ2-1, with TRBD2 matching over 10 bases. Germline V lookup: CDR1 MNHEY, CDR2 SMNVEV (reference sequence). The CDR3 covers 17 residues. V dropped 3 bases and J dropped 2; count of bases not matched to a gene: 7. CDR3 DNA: TGTGCCAGCAGTTTCGCTAGCGGGAGATTCACCTACAATGAGCAGTTCTTC. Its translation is CASSFASGRFTYNEQFF.

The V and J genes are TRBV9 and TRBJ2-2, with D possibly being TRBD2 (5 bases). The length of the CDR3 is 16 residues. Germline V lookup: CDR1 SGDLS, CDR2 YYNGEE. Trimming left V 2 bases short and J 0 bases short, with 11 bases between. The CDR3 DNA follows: TGTGCCAGCAGCGTTTACGGACTCGCGAACACCGGGGAGCTGTTTTTT. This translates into CASSVYGLANTGELFF.

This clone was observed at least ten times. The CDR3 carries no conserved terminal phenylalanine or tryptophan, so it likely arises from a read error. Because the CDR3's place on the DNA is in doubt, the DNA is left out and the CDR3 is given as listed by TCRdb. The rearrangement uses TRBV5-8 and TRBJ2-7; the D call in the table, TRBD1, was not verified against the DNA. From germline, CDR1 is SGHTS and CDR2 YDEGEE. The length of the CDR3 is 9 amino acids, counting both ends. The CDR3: CASSIPGGN.

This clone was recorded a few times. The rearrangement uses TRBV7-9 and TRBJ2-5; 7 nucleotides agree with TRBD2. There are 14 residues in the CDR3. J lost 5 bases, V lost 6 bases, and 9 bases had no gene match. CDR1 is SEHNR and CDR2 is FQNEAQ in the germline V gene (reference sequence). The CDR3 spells CASSRTRLEETQYF. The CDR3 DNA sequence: TGTGCCAGCAGTCGGACTAGGCTGGAGGAGACCCAGTACTTC.

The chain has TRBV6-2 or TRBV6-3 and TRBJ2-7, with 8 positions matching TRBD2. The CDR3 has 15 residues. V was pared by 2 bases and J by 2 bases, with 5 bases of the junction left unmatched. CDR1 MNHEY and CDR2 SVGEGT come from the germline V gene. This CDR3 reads CASSYKRETTYEQYF. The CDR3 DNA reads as TGTGCCAGCAGTTACAAGCGGGAGACTACCTACGAGCAGTACTTC.

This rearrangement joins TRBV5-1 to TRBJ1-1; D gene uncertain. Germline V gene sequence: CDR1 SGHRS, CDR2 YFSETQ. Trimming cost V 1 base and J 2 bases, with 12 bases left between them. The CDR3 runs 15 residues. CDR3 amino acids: CASSLRSRGNTEAFF. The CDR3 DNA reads TGCGCCAGCAGCTTGCGATCTCGGGGAAACACTGAAGCTTTCTTT.

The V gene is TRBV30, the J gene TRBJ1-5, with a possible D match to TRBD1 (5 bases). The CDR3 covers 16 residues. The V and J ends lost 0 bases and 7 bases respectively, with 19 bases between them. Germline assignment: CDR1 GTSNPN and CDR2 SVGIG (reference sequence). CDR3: CAWSVPGQVGGQPQHF. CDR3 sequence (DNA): TGTGCCTGGAGTGTACCGGGGCAGGTAGGAGGGCAGCCCCAGCATTTT.

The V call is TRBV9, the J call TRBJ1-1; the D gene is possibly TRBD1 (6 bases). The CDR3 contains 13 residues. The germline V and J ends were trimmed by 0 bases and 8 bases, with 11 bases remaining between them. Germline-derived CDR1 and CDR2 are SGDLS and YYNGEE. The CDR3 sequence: CASSVDPDREAFF. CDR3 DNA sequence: TGTGCCAGCAGCGTAGACCCCGACAGGGAAGCTTTCTTT.